A selection of T cell receptor beta chains follows, all from one sample in a study of cytomegalovirus exposure and HLA in healthy donors. Some clones are missing from TCRdb's copy, which holds only in-frame ones; the method was immunoSEQ multiplex PCR. Of some 57,000 clones listed, 70% are singletons. The sample consisted of PBMCs. These receptors came from an older woman in good health and CMV-seropositive. Both conserved end residues are part of each CDR3. D genes are given only for firm matches. Only part of the rows carry a size: once, few, many, or a class if the clone is expanded.

V gene: TRBV6-4; D gene: -; J gene: TRBJ1-5; clone size: -; CDR3 protein: CASSADYNQPQHF; CDR3 DNA: TGTGCCAGCAGTGCCGACTACAATCAGCCCCAGCATTTT
V gene: TRBV2; D gene: TRBD1; J gene: TRBJ2-7; clone size: -; CDR3 protein: CASTGTADIYEQYF; CDR3 DNA: TGTGCCAGCACCGGGACAGCGGACATCTACGAGCAGTACTTC
V gene: TRBV4-1; D gene: -; J gene: TRBJ1-2; clone size: once; CDR3 protein: CASSHWGLTYGYTF; CDR3 DNA: TGCGCCAGCAGCCATTGGGGACTGACCTATGGCTACACCTTC
V gene: TRBV6-1; D gene: -; J gene: TRBJ1-5; clone size: -; CDR3 protein: CASSDGGGGASNQPQHF; CDR3 DNA: TGTGCCAGCAGTGACGGGGGTGGAGGGGCTAGCAATCAGCCCCAGCATTTT
V gene: TRBV4-3; D gene: TRBD1; J gene: TRBJ1-1; clone size: -; CDR3 protein: CASSQKEGWYGEGQKNTEAFF; CDR3 DNA: TGCGCCAGCAGCCAAAAAGAAGGTTGGTACGGCGAGGGACAGAAGAACACTGAAGCTTTCTTT
V gene: TRBV10-3; D gene: -; J gene: TRBJ2-5; clone size: -; CDR3 protein: CAISEAGVQETQYF; CDR3 DNA: TGTGCCATCAGTGAGGCAGGTGTCCAAGAGACCCAGTACTTC
V gene: TRBV27; D gene: -; J gene: TRBJ1-6; clone size: -; CDR3 protein: CASSLLGSSGLAPLHF; CDR3 DNA: TGTGCCAGCAGTTTACTCGGGAGTTCAGGGTTGGCACCCCTCCACTTT
V gene: TRBV2; D gene: TRBD2; J gene: TRBJ2-1; clone size: -; CDR3 protein: CASSASGGGRQFF; CDR3 DNA: TGTGCCAGCAGTGCCTCAGGCGGGGGTCGGCAGTTCTTC
V gene: TRBV2; D gene: -; J gene: TRBJ2-5; clone size: -; CDR3 protein: CAAQGTFLQETQYF; CDR3 DNA: TGTGCCGCCCAAGGGACATTCCTCCAAGAGACCCAGTACTTC
V gene: TRBV5-1; D gene: TRBD1; J gene: TRBJ2-2; clone size: -; CDR3 protein: CASSLGQGANLWTGELFF; CDR3 DNA: TGCGCCAGCAGCTTGGGACAGGGGGCGAATTTATGGACCGGGGAGCTGTTTTTT
V gene: TRBV27; D gene: -; J gene: TRBJ2-1; clone size: -; CDR3 protein: CASSLSVQGNEQFF; CDR3 DNA: TGTGCCAGCAGTTTATCGGTCCAGGGCAATGAGCAGTTCTTC
V gene: TRBV4-3; D gene: -; J gene: TRBJ1-5; clone size: -; CDR3 protein: CASSQAPGSNQPQHF; CDR3 DNA: TGCGCCAGCAGCCAAGCCCCGGGGAGCAATCAGCCCCAGCATTTT
V gene: TRBV4-1; D gene: TRBD1; J gene: TRBJ1-2; clone size: -; CDR3 protein: CASSQAGTGFYGYTF; CDR3 DNA: TGCGCCAGCAGCCAAGCCGGGACAGGGTTCTATGGCTACACCTTC
V gene: TRBV11-1; D gene: -; J gene: TRBJ1-6; clone size: once; CDR3 protein: CASSERQAYNSPLHF; CDR3 DNA: TGTGCCAGCAGCGAGAGACAGGCATATAATTCACCCCTCCACTTT
V gene: TRBV7-3; D gene: -; J gene: TRBJ1-1; clone size: -; CDR3 protein: CASSEVDGVNTEAFF; CDR3 DNA: TGTGCCAGCAGCGAGGTTGATGGCGTGAACACTGAAGCTTTCTTT
V gene: TRBV10-2; D gene: -; J gene: TRBJ2-1; clone size: -; CDR3 protein: CASSEVYSYNEQFF; CDR3 DNA: TGCGCCAGCAGTGAGGTCTACTCCTACAATGAGCAGTTCTTC
V gene: TRBV18; D gene: -; J gene: TRBJ1-3; clone size: -; CDR3 protein: CASSPAGLLGNTIYF; CDR3 DNA: TGTGCCAGCTCACCAGCGGGGTTGCTCGGAAACACCATATATTTT
V gene: TRBV10-3; D gene: TRBD2; J gene: TRBJ2-3; clone size: -; CDR3 protein: CAIGSGTSGTTDTQYF; CDR3 DNA: TGTGCCATCGGGTCGGGGACTAGCGGGACCACAGATACGCAGTATTTT
V gene: TRBV5-1; D gene: TRBD1; J gene: TRBJ1-2; clone size: -; CDR3 protein: CASSSRTGFGYTF; CDR3 DNA: TGCGCCAGCAGCTCCCGGACAGGGTTTGGCTACACCTTC
V gene: TRBV4-2; D gene: TRBD1; J gene: TRBJ1-2; clone size: -; CDR3 protein: CASSQDLFQGAYGYTF; CDR3 DNA: TGTGCCAGCAGCCAAGATCTTTTTCAGGGGGCGTATGGCTACACCTTC
V gene: TRBV5-5; D gene: -; J gene: TRBJ1-5; clone size: once; CDR3 protein: CASSLALVVTNQPQHF; CDR3 DNA: TGTGCCAGCAGCTTGGCCCTAGTAGTGACCAATCAGCCCCAGCATTTT
V gene: TRBV4-3; D gene: -; J gene: TRBJ1-2; clone size: -; CDR3 protein: CASSQYFPGTHYGYTF; CDR3 DNA: TGCGCCAGCAGCCAGTATTTCCCCGGGACTCACTATGGCTACACCTTC
V gene: TRBV7-2; D gene: TRBD1; J gene: TRBJ1-6; clone size: -; CDR3 protein: CASSLGQGAGSPLHF; CDR3 DNA: TGTGCCAGCAGCCTAGGACAGGGGGCTGGCTCACCCCTCCACTTT
V gene: TRBV5-4; D gene: -; J gene: TRBJ1-1; clone size: -; CDR3 protein: CASSFRGGSKNTEAFF; CDR3 DNA: TGTGCCAGCAGCTTTAGGGGGGGAAGTAAGAACACTGAAGCTTTCTTT
V gene: TRBV18; D gene: -; J gene: TRBJ1-1; clone size: -; CDR3 protein: CASSLGQRNTEAFF; CDR3 DNA: TGTGCCAGCTCTCTCGGACAGAGGAACACTGAAGCTTTCTTT
V gene: TRBV4-1; D gene: TRBD2; J gene: TRBJ2-1; clone size: -; CDR3 protein: CASSQAAAGGQYEQFF; CDR3 DNA: TGCGCCAGCAGCCAAGCTGCAGCGGGGGGGCAATATGAGCAGTTCTTC
V gene: TRBV19; D gene: -; J gene: TRBJ1-4; clone size: -; CDR3 protein: CASREWGPNEKLFF; CDR3 DNA: TGTGCCAGCAGAGAGTGGGGGCCTAATGAAAAACTGTTTTTT
V gene: TRBV2; D gene: TRBD2; J gene: TRBJ2-7; clone size: -; CDR3 protein: CASREGRGSARQYF; CDR3 DNA: TGTGCCAGCCGGGAGGGGAGGGGCAGCGCCCGGCAGTACTTC
V gene: TRBV6-1; D gene: -; J gene: TRBJ2-7; clone size: -; CDR3 protein: CASSEALQVSYEQYF; CDR3 DNA: TGTGCCAGCAGTGAAGCACTTCAGGTCTCCTACGAGCAGTACTTC
V gene: TRBV7-2; D gene: TRBD1; J gene: TRBJ1-2; clone size: few; CDR3 protein: CASSFLRQGEGYTF; CDR3 DNA: TGTGCCAGCAGCTTCCTTAGACAGGGGGAAGGCTACACCTTC
V gene: TRBV27; D gene: TRBD1; J gene: TRBJ1-4; clone size: -; CDR3 protein: CASSSGQVPSTNEKLFF; CDR3 DNA: TGTGCCAGCAGTAGCGGACAGGTCCCTTCAACTAATGAAAAACTGTTTTTT
V gene: TRBV10-1; D gene: -; J gene: TRBJ2-5; clone size: -; CDR3 protein: CASRLAQETQYF; CDR3 DNA: TGCGCCAGCAGACTAGCCCAAGAGACCCAGTACTTC
V gene: TRBV7-9; D gene: -; J gene: TRBJ1-1; clone size: -; CDR3 protein: CSSSLKLSGEYEAFF; CDR3 DNA: TGTTCCAGCAGCTTAAAGTTGTCGGGTGAATATGAAGCTTTCTTT
V gene: TRBV14; D gene: TRBD1; J gene: TRBJ1-3; clone size: few; CDR3 protein: CASSQGQGTFSGNTIYF; CDR3 DNA: TGTGCCAGCAGCCAGGGACAGGGCACCTTCTCTGGAAACACCATATATTTT
V gene: TRBV5-1; D gene: TRBD2; J gene: TRBJ2-1; clone size: once; CDR3 protein: CASSSGDFYNEQFF; CDR3 DNA: TGCGCCAGCAGCAGCGGGGACTTCTACAATGAGCAGTTCTTC
V gene: TRBV5-6; D gene: -; J gene: TRBJ1-4; clone size: many; CDR3 protein: CASSSVSAREKLFF; CDR3 DNA: TGTGCCAGCAGCTCCGTAAGCGCTCGTGAAAAACTGTTTTTT
V gene: TRBV11-2; D gene: -; J gene: TRBJ2-7; clone size: -; CDR3 protein: CASSLGESSYEQYF; CDR3 DNA: TGTGCCAGCAGTTTGGGCGAATCCTCCTACGAGCAGTACTTC
V gene: TRBV7-9; D gene: TRBD2; J gene: TRBJ2-2; clone size: -; CDR3 protein: CASSLYPAGGRAGELFF; CDR3 DNA: TGTGCCAGCAGCTTATACCCAGCGGGGGGGCGTGCCGGGGAGCTGTTTTTT
V gene: TRBV5-4; D gene: -; J gene: TRBJ1-3; clone size: -; CDR3 protein: CASTSGGGNTIYF; CDR3 DNA: TGTGCCAGCACCTCCGGAGGTGGAAACACCATATATTTT
V gene: TRBV29-1; D gene: -; J gene: TRBJ1-2; clone size: few; CDR3 protein: CSVETGANYGYTF; CDR3 DNA: TGCAGCGTTGAAACAGGAGCTAACTATGGCTACACCTTC
V gene: TRBV4-3; D gene: -; J gene: TRBJ1-4; clone size: few; CDR3 protein: CASSQGNWEKLFF; CDR3 DNA: TGCGCCAGCAGCCAAGGTAACTGGGAAAAACTGTTTTTT
V gene: TRBV25-1; D gene: TRBD2; J gene: TRBJ2-3; clone size: once; CDR3 protein: CASSGLRRGVTDTQYF; CDR3 DNA: TGTGCCAGCAGTGGTTTAAGGCGGGGGGTGACAGATACGCAGTATTTT
V gene: TRBV7-9; D gene: TRBD1; J gene: TRBJ1-6; clone size: -; CDR3 protein: CSSSSPATGGRYSPLHF; CDR3 DNA: TGTTCCAGCAGCTCCCCGGCGACAGGGGGCAGATATTCACCCCTCCACTTT
V gene: TRBV7-2; D gene: TRBD1; J gene: TRBJ1-2; clone size: -; CDR3 protein: CASSLGTGPYGYTF; CDR3 DNA: TGTGCCAGCAGCTTAGGGACAGGGCCCTATGGCTACACCTTC
V gene: TRBV7-2; D gene: TRBD1; J gene: TRBJ1-2; clone size: -; CDR3 protein: CASSPLYGTGVGYTF; CDR3 DNA: TGTGCCAGCAGTCCGTTGTATGGGACAGGGGTTGGCTACACCTTC
V gene: TRBV9; D gene: TRBD1; J gene: TRBJ2-7; clone size: -; CDR3 protein: CASSVGTGSPYEQYF; CDR3 DNA: TGTGCCAGCAGCGTGGGGACAGGTAGTCCCTACGAGCAGTACTTC
V gene: TRBV7-6; D gene: -; J gene: TRBJ1-6; clone size: -; CDR3 protein: CASSLEPVVDSPLHF; CDR3 DNA: TGTGCCAGCAGCTTAGAGCCGGTGGTGGATTCACCCCTCCACTTT
V gene: TRBV2; D gene: -; J gene: TRBJ2-7; clone size: -; CDR3 protein: CASSESAMGLSAYEQYF; CDR3 DNA: TGTGCCAGCAGTGAAAGCGCCATGGGACTCTCGGCCTACGAGCAGTACTTC